The next 30 T cell receptor beta chains were all read from a single sample in a study of graft-versus-host responses after intestinal transplantation. No antigen has been assigned to these receptors. TCRdb keeps only in-frame clones here, not all; method: immunoSEQ multiplex PCR. The sample shows about 86,000 clones, roughly 91% of them seen only once. Specimen: unstimulated CD8+ T cells sorted from spleen or lymph node cells, collected before intestinal transplant. The receptors derive from a human donor who received an intestinal transplant.

The J gene is TRBJ2-3, the V gene TRBV25-1; 7 bases map to TRBD1. The CDR3 loop spans 14 amino acids. V was clipped by 1 base and J by 6 bases; unmatched bases: 4. Per germline, CDR1 MGHDK and CDR2 SYGVNS. The CDR3 nucleotides are TGTGCCAGCAGTGAATCCAGGGGGAAGGATACGCAGTATTTT. It codes for CASSESRGKDTQYF.

V and J are TRBV6-1 and TRBJ1-1; the D gene is possibly TRBD1 (5 bases). The germline CDR1 and CDR2 sequences are MNHNS and SASEGT. The CDR3 extends over 12 amino acids. The V and J ends lost 4 bases and 7 bases respectively, with 10 bases between them. CDR3 coding DNA: TGTGCCAGCAGTGTCTGGGGGGTTGAAGCTTTCTTT. The encoded protein is CASSVWGVEAFF.

This chain joins TRBV6-5 and TRBJ2-2, with 8 bases matching TRBD1. The germline V gene encodes CDR1 MNHEY and CDR2 SVGAGI. V was pared by 6 bases and J by 7 bases, with 7 bases of the junction left unmatched. CDR3 length: 14 residues. For the CDR3, the DNA is TGTGCCAGCAGCATCTGGACAGGGAACGGGGAGCTGTTTTTT. It is translated as CASSIWTGNGELFF.

The table lists this clone with a count of one. V gene TRBV7-9 combines with J gene TRBJ1-4; D gene ambiguous. The length of the CDR3 is 16 residues. Trimming stripped 4 bases from V and 6 bases from J, with 18 bases between. Germline V CDR1 and CDR2: SEHNR, FQNEAQ (reference sequence). The CDR3 DNA is TGTGCCAGCAGCTCACTTTCGAGAGAGCACTATGAAAAACTGTTTTTT. It encodes CASSSLSREHYEKLFF.

This chain joins TRBV9 and TRBJ2-3; no definite D call. In germline, CDR1 is SGDLS, CDR2 YYNGEE. Trimming removed 2 bases at V and 4 bases at J, with 8 bases between. CDR3 size: 13 residues. CDR3 region: CASSVYPPDTQYF. CDR3 nucleotides: TGTGCCAGCAGCGTTTATCCCCCAGATACGCAGTATTTT.

CDR3 nucleotide sequence: TGTGCCAGCAGTTCACTCGCGGGGTGGGATAGGGAGACCCAGTACTTC. It specifies CASSSLAGWDRETQYF. The chain carries TRBV28 and TRBJ2-5, with D perhaps matching TRBD2 (6 bases). Germline assignment: CDR1 MDHEN and CDR2 SYDVKM. V was clipped by 4 bases and J by 5 bases, with 20 bases between them. This CDR3 contains 16 residues.

The CDR3 bases are TGTGCCAGCAGCCGAGGCATGTTCAACACTGAAGCTTTCTTT. Translating gives CASSRGMFNTEAFF. This chain joins TRBV11-2 and TRBJ1-1; unclear D gene. V lost 5 bases to trimming and J lost 2 bases, with 12 bases between them. Germline V lookup: CDR1 SGHAT, CDR2 FQNNGV. The CDR3 runs to 14 residues.

In DNA, the CDR3 is TGCGCCAGCAGCCCATACAGGGGAGAAGATGGGGACACTGAAGCTTTCTTT. Amino acids: CASSPYRGEDGDTEAFF. The gene calls are TRBV5-1 and TRBJ1-1, with TRBD1 matching over 7 bases. The germline V gene has CDR1 SGHRS and CDR2 YFSETQ. The V segment lost 4 bases and the J segment 3 bases; nucleotides outside the gene matches: 15. The CDR3 is made up of 17 amino acids.

This chain connects TRBV20-1 to TRBJ2-7; weak D call: TRBD2 (7 bases). V was cut by 5 bases and J by 4 bases, with 9 bases left in between. Germline V gene data show CDR1 as DFQATT and CDR2 as SNEGSKA (reference sequence). This CDR3 spans 11 amino acids. The CDR3 DNA follows: TGCAGTGCTGAGGGGGGGTACGAGCAGTACTTC. This encodes CSAEGGYEQYF.

As for this clone: It is unclear where the CDR3 begins or ends on the DNA, so no DNA is shown, and the CDR3 is as TCRdb lists it. The rearrangement joins TRBV7-8 to TRBJ1-1; TRBD1, the table's D call, lacks a check against the DNA. 20 amino acids form the CDR3, both terminal residues included. Looked up from germline, CDR1 is SGHVS and CDR2 is FQNEAQ. The CDR3 protein is CASSRVRAFFGQLMNTEAFF.

V is TRBV7-9 and J is TRBJ2-3; 9 nucleotides align to TRBD1. This CDR3 spans 13 amino acids. The V gene's germline CDR1 is SEHNR and CDR2 FQNEAQ (reference sequence). V gave up 5 bases and J gave up 6 bases; unmatched junction bases: 3. In nucleotides, the CDR3 is TGTGCCAGCAGCCTGGACAGGGGCGATACGCAGTATTTT. Protein sequence: CASSLDRGDTQYF.

This chain joins TRBV28 and TRBJ2-5; 7 bases map to TRBD1. V lost 8 bases and J lost 2; bases outside the gene matches: 5. The length of the CDR3 is 13 residues. The germline CDR1 and CDR2 sequences are MDHEN and SYDVKM. Here the CDR3 DNA reads TGTGCCAGCGGTAGACAGGGACAAGAGACCCAGTACTTC. Translating it yields CASGRQGQETQYF. The variable domain in full, completed from reference TRBV28 and TRBJ2-5, reads DVKVTQSSRYLVKRTGEKVFLECVQDMDHENMFWYRQDPGLGLRLIYFSYDVKMKEKGDIPEGYSVSREKKERFSLILESASTNQTSMYLCASGRQGQETQYFGPGTRLLVL.

The J gene is TRBJ2-7, the V gene TRBV7-9; TRBD1 aligns across 9 bases. Per germline, CDR1 SEHNR and CDR2 FQNEAQ (reference sequence). The length of the CDR3 is 15 residues. J lost 3 bases, V lost 5 bases, and 8 bases had no gene match. CDR3 amino acids: CASSPGRTGDYEQYF. Written as DNA, the CDR3 is TGTGCCAGCAGCCCTGGCCGGACAGGGGACTACGAGCAGTACTTC.

The chain joins TRBV7-6 to TRBJ2-7; 11 bases agree with TRBD2. Germline values: CDR1 SGHVS, CDR2 FNYEAQ. This CDR3 has 15 residues. V dropped 5 bases and J dropped 3; count of bases not matched to a gene: 6. DNA of the CDR3: TGTGCCAGCAGCCATGTAGCGGGGGGGATCTACGAGCAGTACTTC. Translated, it gives CASSHVAGGIYEQYF.

The genes are TRBV28 and TRBJ2-1, with D perhaps TRBD1 (5 bases). There are 14 residues in the CDR3. V shed 3 bases and J shed 10 bases, with 16 bases lying between them. The germline V gene has CDR1 MDHEN and CDR2 SYDVKM. CDR3 DNA: TGTGCCAGCAGTTTGACGGGTCTGGGGCGAGAGCAGTTCTTC. It codes for CASSLTGLGREQFF.

V usage is TRBV7-6 and J usage is TRBJ2-2, with 8 bases fitting TRBD2. Germline V gene sequence: CDR1 SGHVS, CDR2 FNYEAQ. CDR3 size: 13 residues. V trimming: 5 bases; J trimming: 9 bases; junction bases outside the gene matches: 5. The CDR3 DNA reads TGTGCCAGCAGCCCGGGGGGGGCCAGGGAGCTGTTTTTT. This sequence encodes CASSPGGARELFF.

This rearrangement joins TRBV27 to TRBJ2-5; TRBD2 is a possible D gene (5 bases). Matching the DNA end better, TRBJ2-7 makes the J call doubtful. The germline V gene has CDR1 MNHEY and CDR2 SMNVEV (reference sequence). The CDR3 has 14 residues. CDR3 in amino acids: CASSFGKGAYEQYF. The CDR3 DNA reads as TGTGCCAGCAGTTTCGGTAAGGGAGCCTACGAGCAGTACTTC.

This chain connects TRBV4-1 to TRBJ2-7, with 9 bases that match TRBD1. Losses at the gene ends were 2 bases for V and 4 bases for J; bases not matched to a gene: 15. This CDR3 is built from 18 residues. Per germline, CDR1 MGHRA and CDR2 YSYEKL. DNA for the CDR3: TGCGCCAGCAGCCAATCTTTCCCCGGGACAGGGAAAGAGTACGAGCAGTACTTC. It encodes CASSQSFPGTGKEYEQYF.

The chain recombines TRBV27 with TRBJ1-5, with 9 bases fitting TRBD1. The J segment lost 6 bases and the V segment lost 3 bases, leaving 3 bases of the junction unmatched. This CDR3 has 14 residues. Germline CDR1 MNHEY, CDR2 SMNVEV (reference sequence). Written as DNA, the CDR3 is TGTGCCAGCAGTTTTCACAGGGGGCCTCAGCCCCAGCATTTT. It is translated as CASSFHRGPQPQHF.

This clone was counted once. V is TRBV9 and J is TRBJ2-1; 9 nucleotides line up with TRBD2. Germline V gene data show CDR1 as SGDLS and CDR2 as YYNGEE. CDR3 length equals 17 residues. V lost 0 bases, J lost 7 bases, and 11 bases stayed unmatched. The chain's CDR3 is CASSVGLSLAGMNEQFF. CDR3 bases: TGTGCCAGCAGCGTAGGACTGTCGCTAGCGGGGATGAATGAGCAGTTCTTC.

The rearrangement links TRBV5-1 to TRBJ1-1, with D possibly matching TRBD1 (6 bases). The CDR3 consists of 14 residues. V was shortened by 2 bases and J by 2 bases, with 10 bases between the two germline ends. Germline assignment: CDR1 SGHRS and CDR2 YFSETQ. CDR3 sequence reads: CASSFSGVNTEAFF. The CDR3 nucleotides read TGCGCCAGCAGCTTTTCAGGGGTTAACACTGAAGCTTTCTTT.

This clone was observed a single time. The rearrangement uses TRBV7-2 and TRBJ2-1, with 9 positions matching TRBD2. Per germline, CDR1 SGHTA and CDR2 FQGNSA. The CDR3 extends over 16 amino acids. The trim removed 5 bases at V and 2 bases at J, leaving 7 bases unmatched. CDR3 region: CASSPSGRTAYNEQFF. The CDR3 coding sequence is TGTGCCAGCAGCCCGAGCGGGAGGACAGCCTACAATGAGCAGTTCTTC.

DNA for the CDR3: TGCGCCAGCAGCTTGGGGCCCTACGGAGATTCACCCCTCCACTTT. It specifies CASSLGPYGDSPLHF. V is TRBV5-1 and J is TRBJ1-6, with D hard to call. V was shortened by 0 bases and J by 8 bases, with 12 bases between the two germline ends. The CDR3 contains 15 residues. The germline V gene has CDR1 SGHRS and CDR2 YFSETQ.

V is TRBV28 and J is TRBJ2-5, with 9 nucleotides matching TRBD1. The germline CDR1 and CDR2 sequences are MDHEN and SYDVKM. This CDR3 has 15 amino acids. J lost 5 bases, V lost 1 base, and 5 bases had no gene match. The CDR3 sequence is CASSLLQGARETQYF. CDR3 nucleotides: TGTGCCAGCAGTTTATTACAGGGGGCCAGGGAGACCCAGTACTTC.

The chain carries TRBV6-1 and TRBJ2-1; TRBD2 is a possible D gene (6 bases). There are 17 residues in the CDR3. The germline CDR1 and CDR2 sequences are MNHNS and SASEGT. Trimming took off 0 bases at V and 9 bases at J, with 21 bases between the two ends. The CDR3 DNA follows: TGTGCCAGCAGTGAAGCGCTTTGGAGGGGCTCAAGCAGTGAGCAGTTCTTC. Protein product: CASSEALWRGSSSEQFF.

In this sample, this clone turned up a few times. The chain is built from TRBV2 and TRBJ1-4, with 7 bases identical to TRBD1. Germline assignment: CDR1 SNHLY and CDR2 FYNNEI. CDR3 length equals 14 residues. Trimming took 3 bases from V and 8 from J; bases not matched to a gene: 6. CDR3 nucleotides: TGTGCCAGCAGTGAGAGAGGGGGCTGGGAAAAACTGTTTTTT. Residues: CASSERGGWEKLFF.

This chain uses TRBV7-6 with TRBJ2-1, with D uncertain. CDR3 length: 13 residues. Germline V lookup: CDR1 SGHVS, CDR2 FNYEAQ. Trimming removed 1 base at V and 6 bases at J, with 7 bases between. The CDR3 spells CASSLVSSNEQFF. As DNA, the CDR3 is TGTGCCAGCAGCTTAGTATCTAGCAATGAGCAGTTCTTC.

The chain links TRBV7-6 to TRBJ1-5, with 7 bases that match TRBD1. CDR3 size: 15 residues. J gave up 6 bases and V 5 bases, and 10 bases lay outside the gene matches. Germline V lookup: CDR1 SGHVS, CDR2 FNYEAQ. CDR3 amino acids: CASSPSGGGSQPQHF. The CDR3 nucleotides are TGTGCCAGCAGCCCCTCAGGAGGGGGCTCTCAGCCCCAGCATTTT. Drawing the rest from reference TRBV7-6 and TRBJ1-5, the complete variable domain is GAGVSQSPRYKVTKRGQDVALRCDPISGHVSLYWYRQALGQGPEFLTYFNYEAQQDKSGLPNDRFSAERPEGSISTLTIQRTEQRDSAMYRCASSPSGGGSQPQHFGDGTRLSIL.

In nucleotides, the CDR3 is TGTGCCAGCAGCTTAGCGGGGGGGACCCAACAGCCCCAGCATTTT. Translation: CASSLAGGTQQPQHF. The V gene is TRBV7-2, the J gene TRBJ1-5, with TRBD1 as a possible D gene (5 bases). Germline values: CDR1 SGHTA, CDR2 FQGNSA. V lost 0 bases and J lost 7, with 13 bases in between. The CDR3 totals 15 residues.

The V and J genes are TRBV29-1 and TRBJ2-7; 8 positions agree with TRBD1. V lost 5 bases and J lost 3; bases outside the gene matches: 6. Germline CDR1 reads SQVTM; CDR2 reads ANQGSEA. The CDR3 extends over 13 amino acids. CDR3 DNA: TGCAGCGTTCTGGGGACAGGAGACTACGAGCAGTACTTC. Translated: CSVLGTGDYEQYF.